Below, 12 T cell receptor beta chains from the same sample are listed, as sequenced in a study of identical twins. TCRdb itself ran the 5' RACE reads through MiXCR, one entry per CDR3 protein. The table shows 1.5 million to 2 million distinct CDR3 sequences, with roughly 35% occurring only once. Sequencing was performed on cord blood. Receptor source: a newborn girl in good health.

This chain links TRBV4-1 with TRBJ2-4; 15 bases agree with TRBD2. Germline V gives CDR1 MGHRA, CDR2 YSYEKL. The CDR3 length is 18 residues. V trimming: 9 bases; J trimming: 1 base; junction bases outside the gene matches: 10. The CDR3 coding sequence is TGCGCCAGTGCCCCCGGACTAGCGGGGGGGCTGGCCAAAAACATTCAGTACTTC. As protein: CASAPGLAGGLAKNIQYF.

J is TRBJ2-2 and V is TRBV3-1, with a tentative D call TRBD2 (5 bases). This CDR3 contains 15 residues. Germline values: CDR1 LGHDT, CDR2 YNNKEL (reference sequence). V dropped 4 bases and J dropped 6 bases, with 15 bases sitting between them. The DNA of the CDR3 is TGTGCCAGCAGCCCGGCTAGCACTACGGCCGGGGAGCTGTTTTTT. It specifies CASSPASTTAGELFF.

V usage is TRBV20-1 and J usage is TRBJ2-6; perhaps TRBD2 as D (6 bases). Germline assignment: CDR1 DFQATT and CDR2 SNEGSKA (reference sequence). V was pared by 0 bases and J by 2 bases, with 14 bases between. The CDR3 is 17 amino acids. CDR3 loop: CSARDPTRGTGANVLTF. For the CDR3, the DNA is TGCAGTGCTAGAGACCCTACTCGGGGGACTGGGGCCAACGTCCTGACTTTC.

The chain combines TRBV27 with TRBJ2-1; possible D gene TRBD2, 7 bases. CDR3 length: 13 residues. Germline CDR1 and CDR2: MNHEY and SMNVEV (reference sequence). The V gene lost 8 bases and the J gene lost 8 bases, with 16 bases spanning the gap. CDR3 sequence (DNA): TGTGCCAGCGGTGGACTAGGGGGGGATGAGCAGTTCTTC. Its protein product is CASGGLGGDEQFF.

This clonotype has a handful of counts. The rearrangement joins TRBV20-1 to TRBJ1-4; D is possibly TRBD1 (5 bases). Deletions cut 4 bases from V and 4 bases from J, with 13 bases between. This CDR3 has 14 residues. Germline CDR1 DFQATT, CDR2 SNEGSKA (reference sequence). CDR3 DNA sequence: TGCAGTGCTACACAGGCTTATTTTAATGAAAAACTGTTTTTT. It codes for CSATQAYFNEKLFF.

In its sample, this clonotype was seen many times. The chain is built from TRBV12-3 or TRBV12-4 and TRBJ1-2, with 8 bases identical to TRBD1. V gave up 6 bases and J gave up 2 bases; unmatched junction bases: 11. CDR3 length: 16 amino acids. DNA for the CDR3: TGTGCCAGCAGCTCCCGGGACAGGCTTGCAAACTATGGCTACACCTTC. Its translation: CASSSRDRLANYGYTF.

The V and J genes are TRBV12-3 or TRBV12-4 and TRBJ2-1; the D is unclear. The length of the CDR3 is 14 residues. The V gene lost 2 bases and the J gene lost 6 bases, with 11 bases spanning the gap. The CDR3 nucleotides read TGTGCCAGCAGTTTAAGGCGTCTGTCCAATGAGCAGTTCTTC. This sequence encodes CASSLRRLSNEQFF.

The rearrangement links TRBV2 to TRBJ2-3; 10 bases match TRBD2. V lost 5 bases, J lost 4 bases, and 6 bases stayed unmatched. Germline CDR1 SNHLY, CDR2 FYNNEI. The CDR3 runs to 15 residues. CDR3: CASSQLAGRADTQYF. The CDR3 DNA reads TGTGCCAGCAGTCAACTAGCGGGGAGGGCAGATACGCAGTATTTT.

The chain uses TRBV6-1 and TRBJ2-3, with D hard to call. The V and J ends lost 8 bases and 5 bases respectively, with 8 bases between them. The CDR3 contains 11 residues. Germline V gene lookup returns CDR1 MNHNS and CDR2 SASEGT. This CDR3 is CASGRKDTQYF. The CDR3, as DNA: TGTGCCAGCGGACGTAAAGATACGCAGTATTTT.

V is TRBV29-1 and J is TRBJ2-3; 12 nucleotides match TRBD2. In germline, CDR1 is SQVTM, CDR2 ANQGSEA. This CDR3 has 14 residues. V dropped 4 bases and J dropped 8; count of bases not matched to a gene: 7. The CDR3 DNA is TGCAGCGTTGGACTAGCGGGAGAGGGGGGTACGCAGTATTTT. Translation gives CSVGLAGEGGTQYF.

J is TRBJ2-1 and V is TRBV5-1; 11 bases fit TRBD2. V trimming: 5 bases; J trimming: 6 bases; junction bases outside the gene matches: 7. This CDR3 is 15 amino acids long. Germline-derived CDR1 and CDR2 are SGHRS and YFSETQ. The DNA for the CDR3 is TGCGCCAGCAGGCTCACCCTAGCGGGGGGCAATGAGCAGTTCTTC. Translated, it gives CASRLTLAGGNEQFF.

The CDR3 DNA reads TGCAGTGCTCTCCCGCCGGACAGGAGTCAGCCCCAGCATTTT. Translating it yields CSALPPDRSQPQHF. V usage is TRBV20-1 and J usage is TRBJ1-5; 7 bases line up with TRBD1. The J segment lost 6 bases and the V segment lost 5 bases, leaving 10 bases of the junction unmatched. CDR1 is DFQATT and CDR2 is SNEGSKA in the germline V gene (reference sequence). The CDR3 consists of 14 residues.